The sequence of this T cell receptor (beta chain) was determined in a study of blood T cell repertoires in COVID-19. As for the study in general: Specimens from acute and convalescent COVID-19 originated in the United States, Italy and Spain.

Germline V gives CDR1 DFQATT, CDR2 SNEGSKA (reference sequence). The CDR3 length is 11 residues. J gave up 5 bases and V 5 bases, and 1 base lay outside the gene matches. This clone came up many times. Enrolled during active infection, Seattle patients were then followed longitudinally. Per the authors' pipeline: Amplifying reference gene primers gave estimates of nucleated cell counts. Clones were sequenced by immunoSEQ multiplex PCR, and TCRdb holds only the in-frame ones, with some missing. V, J and clone size derive from that table, while D and trimming were established from the DNA sequence. The repertoire holds around 220,000 clones, with around 86% as singletons.

The source material was peripheral blood. The chain carries TRBV20-1 and TRBJ2-3; 7 bases agree with TRBD1. The source of this sequence is a woman between 50 and 59 years old with COVID-19, enrolled during active disease. This CDR3 reads CSADRVDTQYF. DNA of the CDR3: TGCAGTGCTGACAGGGTAGATACGCAGTATTTT.